One sample yielded the 17 T cell receptor beta chains listed below, sequenced in a study of blood T cell repertoires in COVID-19. Using immunoSEQ multiplex PCR, the repertoire was profiled, and TCRdb retains in-frame clones only, with some absent. Of more than 45,000 clones in the sample, approximately 87% were seen once. Sequencing used peripheral blood. The receptors originated from a woman aged 60-70 years with COVID-19, enrolled during active disease.

Of note for this clone: One end of the junction is discordant with germline, which a read error may explain. This chain joins TRBV6-5 and TRBJ2-1; TRBD1 agrees at 7 bases. The germline V gene has CDR1 MNHEY and CDR2 SVGAGI. The CDR3 runs 13 residues. The CDR3: CASRSGDREERFF. In DNA form, the CDR3 reads TGTGCCAGCAGAAGCGGCGACAGGGAAGAGCGGTTCTTC.

This clone was detected once. The chain uses TRBV27 and TRBJ2-5; no clear D gene. Looked up from germline, CDR1 is MNHEY and CDR2 is SMNVEV (reference sequence). This CDR3 is built from 14 residues. V lost 2 bases, J lost 0 bases, and 7 bases lay in between. The CDR3 DNA is TGTGCCAGCAGTTTAGGGCAGTACCAAGAGACCCAGTACTTC. As protein: CASSLGQYQETQYF.

The chain employs TRBV18 and TRBJ1-1, with D perhaps TRBD1 (5 bases). The V gene's germline CDR1 is KGHSH and CDR2 LQKENI. The CDR3 contains 15 residues. Trimming pared 3 bases from V and 1 base from J, leaving 12 bases between. The CDR3 DNA follows: TGTGCCAGCTCACCTAGACAGTTAACGAACACTGAAGCTTTCTTT. Its protein is CASSPRQLTNTEAFF.

The genes are TRBV6-1 and TRBJ1-1, with a weak D call TRBD1 (6 bases). With 2 bases removed from V and 0 bases from J, the gap between germline ends came to 7 bases. Looked up from germline, CDR1 is MNHNS and CDR2 is SASEGT. CDR3 length equals 14 residues. CDR3 sequence: CASSERDMNTEAFF. The CDR3 bases are TGTGCCAGCAGTGAAAGGGACATGAACACTGAAGCTTTCTTT.

The chain has TRBV28 and TRBJ1-2, with D perhaps TRBD1 (5 bases). V was clipped by 7 bases and J by 2 bases, with 8 bases between them. Per the germline V gene, CDR1 is MDHEN and CDR2 is SYDVKM. The CDR3 has 12 amino acids. This CDR3 reads CASTGPNYGYTF. CDR3 nucleotide sequence: TGTGCCAGCACAGGGCCGAACTATGGCTACACCTTC.

CDR3 sequence reads: CASSYSFRLGTGELFF. The DNA of the CDR3 is TGTGCCAGCAGTTACTCGTTCAGGTTGGGCACCGGGGAGCTGTTTTTT. This sequence joins TRBV6-5 and TRBJ2-2; D remains ambiguous. CDR3 size: 16 residues. Germline CDR1 is MNHEY and CDR2 is SVGAGI. The V gene lost 0 bases and the J gene lost 4 bases, with 12 bases spanning the gap.

This clone was picked up many times. The rearrangement joins TRBV27 to TRBJ2-1; D not resolved. The CDR3 loop spans 17 amino acids. Trimming removed 4 bases from V and 0 bases from J, with 16 bases in between. Germline V gene data show CDR1 as MNHEY and CDR2 as SMNVEV (reference sequence). The CDR3 DNA sequence: TGTGCCAGCAGTTCCCCGTGGAGCGAAATCTCCTACAATGAGCAGTTCTTC. Residues: CASSSPWSEISYNEQFF.

The chain uses TRBV19 and TRBJ2-7; TRBD2 matches 10 bases. Trimming took 5 bases from V and 2 from J; bases not matched to a gene: 6. The CDR3 covers 15 residues. Germline loops: CDR1 LNHDA, CDR2 SQIVND (reference sequence). Written as DNA, the CDR3 is TGTGCCAGTAGTCGAGCGGGAGGGGATACCTACGAGCAGTACTTC. Translating it yields CASSRAGGDTYEQYF.

A single count supports this clone. This chain uses TRBV29-1 with TRBJ1-1, with 9 nucleotides matching TRBD1. CDR1 and CDR2 from the germline V gene are SQVTM and ANQGSEA. Trimming at V came to 3 bases and at J to 7 bases, leaving 6 bases not matched to a gene. The CDR3 is 13 residues long. The CDR3 loop reads CSVELGQGYEAFF. In DNA, the CDR3 is TGCAGCGTTGAGTTGGGACAGGGCTATGAAGCTTTCTTT.

This chain connects TRBV5-1 to TRBJ2-7; 8 bases line up with TRBD2. Germline CDR1 is SGHRS and CDR2 is YFSETQ. The V and J ends lost 4 bases and 6 bases, in that order; junction bases with no gene match: 12. The CDR3 sequence is 15 residues long. CDR3 in DNA: TGCGCCAGCAGCCCCAAGCGGGAGTTCCCTCCCGAGCAGTACTTC. It translates to CASSPKREFPPEQYF.

As to this clone: This may arise from a read error, as a much more abundant clone is one base away. V is TRBV28 and J is TRBJ2-7; 14 bases map to TRBD2. This CDR3 region has 15 residues. Trimming removed 6 bases from V and 5 bases from J; junction bases left unmatched: 6. CDR1 and CDR2 from the germline V gene are MDHEN and SYDVKM. DNA for the CDR3: TGTGCCAGCAGGACCGGGACTAGCGGGAGAAACGAGCAGTACTTC. This codes for CASRTGTSGRNEQYF.

J is TRBJ2-1 and V is TRBV9, with TRBD2 matching over 7 bases. Germline assignment: CDR1 SGDLS and CDR2 YYNGEE. With V trimmed by 0 bases and J by 5 bases, 20 bases remained unmatched. This CDR3 has 20 residues. Written as DNA, the CDR3 is TGTGCCAGCAGCGTAGGTACAAGACTAGCTCAGGGTTTTCTACACAATGAGCAGTTCTTC. Translating gives CASSVGTRLAQGFLHNEQFF. Using reference TRBV9 and TRBJ2-1 for the parts outside the CDR3, the full variable domain is DSGVTQTPKHLITATGQRVTLRCSPRSGDLSVYWYQQSLDQGLQFLIQYYNGEERAKGNILERFSAQQFPDLHSELNLSSLELGDSALYFCASSVGTRLAQGFLHNEQFFGPGTRLTVL.

The gene calls are TRBV30 and TRBJ2-6; D may be TRBD1 (6 bases). CDR1 GTSNPN and CDR2 SVGIG come from the germline V gene (reference sequence). This CDR3 comprises 15 residues. V dropped 4 bases and J dropped 0 bases, with 10 bases sitting between them. The CDR3 nucleotides are TGTGCCTGGACAGGGGTTTACTCTGGGGCCAACGTCCTGACTTTC. Translating gives CAWTGVYSGANVLTF.

The rearrangement links TRBV28 to TRBJ2-1; TRBD2 might be the D (6 bases). From germline, CDR1 is MDHEN and CDR2 SYDVKM. The V and J ends lost 4 bases and 2 bases respectively, with 9 bases between them. The CDR3 is 14 amino acids. CDR3 sequence reads: CASSSTGAYNEQFF. CDR3 bases: TGTGCCAGCAGTTCTACGGGAGCCTACAATGAGCAGTTCTTC.

This chain joins TRBV25-1 and TRBJ2-1, with 7 bases identical to TRBD1. The CDR3 consists of 15 residues. Germline values: CDR1 MGHDK, CDR2 SYGVNS. The V gene end was trimmed by 4 bases and the J gene end by 4 bases; junction bases not matched to a gene: 7. Here the CDR3 DNA reads TGTGCCAGCAGTGCGGGACAGATTCGATACAATGAGCAGTTCTTC. This sequence encodes CASSAGQIRYNEQFF.

The chain uses TRBV18 and TRBJ2-3; TRBD2 is a possible D gene (7 bases). The germline V gene encodes CDR1 KGHSH and CDR2 LQKENI. The CDR3 loop spans 16 amino acids. V lost 1 base to trimming and J lost 1 base, with 12 bases between them. CDR3: CASSPRAGARTDTQYF. CDR3 nucleotide sequence: TGTGCCAGCTCACCACGGGCGGGGGCCCGCACAGATACGCAGTATTTT.

The chain uses TRBV6-6 and TRBJ2-5, with a possible D match to TRBD2 (6 bases). The CDR3 is 15 residues long. Trimming pared 2 bases from V and 1 base from J, leaving 11 bases between. Germline CDR1 and CDR2: MNHNY and SVGAGI (reference sequence). The CDR3 DNA follows: TGTGCCAGCAGTTACGGTGTGGGGGGCCAAGAGACCCAGTACTTC. Translation: CASSYGVGGQETQYF.